The T cell receptor (beta chain) under discussion was sequenced for a study of T cell responses to AZD1222 COVID-19 vaccine (dated by TCRdb to the early 2020s). For the wider study: Because spike-specific TCR depth and breadth did not differ between the two schedules, AZD1222 recipients who got a second dose at roughly 4 weeks were pooled with those who got a second dose at roughly 12 weeks. Trial participants were enrolled into age subgroups of 18-55, 56-69 and 70-plus years, which contained about 160, 30 and 59 TCR-sequenced participants, respectively. A total of about 230 trial participants underwent TCR sequencing, of whom some 210 received two doses of AZD1222 and about 26 received two doses of the MenACWY control vaccine. Broader findings and caveats from the paper: A significant rise in spike-specific TCR breadth and depth was observed after two AZD1222 doses relative to day 0 and relative to MenACWY recipients. Conclusions about previously exposed vaccinees are limited, since just six AZD1222 recipients were seropositive for SARS-CoV-2 at baseline. CD4 TCRs associated with the vaccine covered the entire spike protein, and the dominant responses were in regions 160-218 and 743-854. Nearly half of unique spike-specific TCRs reportedly recognized epitopes outside regions mutated in the B.1.351 and B.1.1.7 variants. The 56-69-year group was small, and its depth increase did not reach significance, likely because of low power. Most participants were white British and females outnumbered males, and the authors suggested that clonal diversity may have been underestimated. Because no day 14 peak-response samples were available, repertoires were characterized only after the peak T cell response.

The germline V gene gives CDR1 as KGHSH and CDR2 as LQKENI. Trimming takes 6 bases from V and 5 bases from J, and the germline ends sit 11 bases apart. The CDR3 runs 14 amino acids, cysteine and phenylalanine included. The DNA shown is the 42-base CDR3, in frame from base 1. The label giving this sample's time point can be read as: baseline before first vaccination. Vaccinee samples came from UK trials COV001 and COV002, including a single-blind randomized controlled phase 2/3 trial of AZD1222 (ChAdOx1 nCoV-19) in healthy adults. For TCRbeta chain sequencing, PBMC samples were collected from trial participants at day 0 and at day 28 after the second dose. The CDR3 regions of human TCRbeta chains were analyzed by immunosequencing. The source study handled its data this way. Repertoire TCRs were matched against a reference library of SARS-CoV-2-specific TCRs generated with the MIRA antigen-specificity platform. Breadth was defined as the fraction of unique TCRs that were SARS-CoV-2-associated, and depth was defined as the fraction of total T cells that were SARS-CoV-2-associated. Using the MIRA data, each spike-specific TCR was mapped to the spike region that the TCR reacts to and placed in a CD4 or CD8 class. Log10-transformed breadth and depth values were compared by one-way ANOVA with Sidak's multiple comparisons tests. What TCRdb holds here is the immuneACCESS table cut down to in-frame rearrangements. Part of the clones is not present; checked against another copy, under half of the missing clones reflect an unresolved V gene, and the others are unexplained. V and J calls and clone size are those listed in that table; D and trimming were worked out from the DNA. This sample is represented by some 120,000 clones; more than 85% of them were singletons. Of the sample, around 4.3% falls within the top ten clones.

About this clone itself: Its target antigen remains unknown. Base qualities were left out, and no much larger clone turns up one base away.

Material: peripheral blood, obtained on day 0 of AZD1222 vaccination. The rearrangement joined TRBV18 to TRBJ1-6; TRBD1 might be the D gene, on 6 matching bases. The TCR originated in an adult in good health. The nucleotides read TGTGCCAGCTCTTCACAGGGAGATAATTCACCCCTCCACTTT. This translates into CASSSQGDNSPLHF.